The 20 T cell receptor beta chains in this list originate from one sample, sequenced in a study of blood T cell repertoires in COVID-19. Some clones are missing from TCRdb's copy, which holds only in-frame ones; the method was immunoSEQ multiplex PCR. This sample has about 190,000 clones; 80% occur once, and the top ten carry approximately 6.9%. Source material: peripheral blood. The receptor set was obtained from a man aged 55 to 70 with acute or convalescent COVID-19.

The chain couples TRBV6-1 to TRBJ1-5, with 7 bases aligning to TRBD1. The CDR3 has 14 residues. CDR1 and CDR2 from the germline V gene are MNHNS and SASEGT. The V gene end was trimmed by 1 base and the J gene end by 6 bases; junction bases not matched to a gene: 3. CDR3 region: CASSEGDSIQPQHF. CDR3 bases: TGTGCCAGCAGTGAAGGGGACAGTATTCAGCCCCAGCATTTT.

The V and J genes are TRBV7-2 and TRBJ1-5; 7 bases agree with TRBD1. CDR3 length equals 15 residues. V was pared by 1 base and J by 9 bases, with 9 bases of the junction left unmatched. Germline CDR1 and CDR2: SGHTA and FQGNSA. In nucleotides, the CDR3 is TGTGCCAGCAGCTTAGTAGGGGGCGGCCAAACGCCCCAGCATTTT. This codes for CASSLVGGGQTPQHF.

The chain joins TRBV29-1 to TRBJ1-2; TRBD1 is a possible D gene (6 bases). The V gene's germline CDR1 is SQVTM and CDR2 ANQGSEA. CDR3 length: 13 amino acids. Trimming removed 0 bases from V and 6 bases from J, with 11 bases in between. CDR3 nucleotides: TGCAGCGTTGAAGAGAAGGGACAAGATGGCTACACCTTC. It translates to CSVEEKGQDGYTF.

The V gene is TRBV7-9, the J gene TRBJ1-1, with D hard to call. V was pared by 0 bases and J by 8 bases, with 13 bases between. The CDR3 has 14 residues. Looked up from germline, CDR1 is SEHNR and CDR2 is FQNEAQ (reference sequence). The CDR3 DNA follows: TGTGCCAGCAGCTTAGCCGACAAGATCCTAGAAGCTTTCTTT. Its protein is CASSLADKILEAFF.

This clone showed up just a few times. The CDR3 region is CASTATGNGQPQHF. The CDR3 DNA reads as TGTGCCAGTACCGCGACAGGGAACGGTCAGCCCCAGCATTTT. The rearrangement uses TRBV19 and TRBJ1-5, with 7 bases matching TRBD1. Unmatched junction bases numbered 9, after V lost 7 bases and J lost 6 bases. This CDR3 region has 14 residues. Germline V gene lookup returns CDR1 LNHDA and CDR2 SQIVND (reference sequence).

The chain employs TRBV7-3 and TRBJ2-1; 11 nucleotides line up with TRBD2. CDR1 and CDR2 from the germline V gene are SGHTA and FQGTGA. CDR3 length equals 15 residues. V lost 4 bases to trimming and J lost 10 bases; unmatched junction nucleotides: 9. CDR3 sequence: CASSSGTSGTREQFF. In DNA form, the CDR3 reads TGTGCCAGCAGCTCAGGGACTAGCGGAACCAGGGAGCAGTTCTTC.

The rearrangement links TRBV7-9 to TRBJ2-2, with 8 bases that match TRBD2. Looked up from germline, CDR1 is SEHNR and CDR2 is FQNEAQ (reference sequence). J lost 6 bases, V lost 4 bases, and 7 bases had no gene match. CDR3 length equals 15 residues. The CDR3 sequence: CASSSGLARAGELFF. Here the CDR3 DNA reads TGTGCCAGCAGCTCAGGACTAGCTCGGGCCGGGGAGCTGTTTTTT.

The chain carries TRBV7-3 and TRBJ2-1, with 9 bases fitting TRBD2. CDR1 is SGHTA and CDR2 is FQGTGA in the germline V gene. V dropped 5 bases and J dropped 6; count of bases not matched to a gene: 8. The CDR3 covers 15 residues. CDR3 nucleotide sequence: TGTGCCAGCAGCCCAGCGGGACTAGCACTCAATGAGCAGTTCTTC. Protein: CASSPAGLALNEQFF.

The gene calls are TRBV6-5 and TRBJ1-2; D possibly corresponds to TRBD1 (6 bases). Germline CDR1 and CDR2: MNHEY and SVGAGI. V lost 6 bases and J 6 bases, leaving 11 bases between the germline ends. The CDR3 loop spans 12 amino acids. CDR3 sequence: CASRTGLDGYTF. The CDR3, as DNA: TGTGCCAGCAGGACAGGCCTGGATGGCTACACCTTC.

This clone has ten or more counts. CDR3 residues: CASTTTWSHGDTEAFF. CDR3 DNA: TGTGCCAGCACCACGACATGGTCCCACGGGGACACTGAAGCTTTCTTT. The gene calls are TRBV7-9 and TRBJ1-1; D remains unclear. The CDR3 runs 16 residues. V dropped 7 bases and J dropped 3 bases, with 21 bases sitting between them. Germline CDR1 and CDR2: SEHNR and FQNEAQ (reference sequence). The entire variable domain, with the rest obtained from reference TRBV7-9 and TRBJ1-1, is as follows: DTGVSQNPRHKITKRGQNVTFRCDPISEHNRLYWYRQTLGQGPEFLTYFQNEAQLEKSRLLSDRFSAERPKGSFSTLEIQRTEQGDSAMYLCASTTTWSHGDTEAFFGQGTRLTVV.

This chain links TRBV7-8 with TRBJ1-5; no reliable D call. Germline values: CDR1 SGHVS, CDR2 FQNEAQ. The ends were cut back, 1 base at V and 1 base at J, with 14 bases in the middle. This CDR3 spans 17 amino acids. This CDR3 reads CASSLVGSGDSNQPQHF. The CDR3 region has the DNA TGTGCCAGCAGCTTAGTCGGGTCGGGTGACAGCAATCAGCCCCAGCATTTT.

The V call is TRBV14, the J call TRBJ1-5, with 8 bases that match TRBD1. Germline CDR1 SGHDN, CDR2 FVKESK. There are 14 residues in the CDR3. Trimming removed 3 bases from V and 2 bases from J; junction bases left unmatched: 0. The CDR3 DNA is TGTGCCAGCAGCCAGACAGGGGGCAATCAGCCCCAGCATTTT. This sequence encodes CASSQTGGNQPQHF.

V and J are TRBV3-1 (or the pseudogene TRBV3-2) and TRBJ2-6, with 7 bases lining up with TRBD1. This CDR3 region has 15 residues. J gave up 3 bases and V 4 bases, and 3 bases lay outside the gene matches. Looked up from germline, CDR1 is LGHDT and CDR2 is YNNKEL (reference sequence). DNA for the CDR3: TGTGCCAGCAGCCGACAGGGCGGTGGGGCCAACGTCCTGACTTTC. This translates into CASSRQGGGANVLTF.

The chain couples TRBV7-2 to TRBJ1-2; D is unresolved. Germline CDR1 is SGHTA and CDR2 is FQGNSA. The CDR3 has 13 residues. The V and J ends lost 1 base and 10 bases respectively, with 13 bases between them. CDR3 residues: CASSLEIGEVYTF. The CDR3 nucleotides read TGTGCCAGCAGCTTAGAAATCGGGGAGGTCTACACCTTC.

The chain carries TRBV29-1 and TRBJ2-1; D unclear. The V gene's germline CDR1 is SQVTM and CDR2 ANQGSEA. The length of the CDR3 is 13 residues. Trimming took 5 bases from V and 0 from J, leaving 8 bases between them. As DNA, the CDR3 is TGCAGCGTTTATCCAGGCTCCTACAATGAGCAGTTCTTC. It encodes CSVYPGSYNEQFF.

The chain recombines TRBV5-1 with TRBJ2-7; TRBD1 matches at 10 bases. The J segment lost 2 bases and the V segment lost 3 bases, leaving 2 bases of the junction unmatched. The CDR3 has 14 residues. The germline V gene encodes CDR1 SGHRS and CDR2 YFSETQ. The CDR3 sequence is CASSSGQGAYEQYF. CDR3 sequence (DNA): TGCGCCAGCAGCTCAGGACAGGGGGCCTACGAGCAGTACTTC. The full variable domain, its missing parts supplied by reference TRBV5-1 and TRBJ2-7, is KAGVTQTPRYLIKTRGQQVTLSCSPISGHRSVSWYQQTPGQGLQFLFEYFSETQRNKGNFPGRFSGRQFSNSRSEMNVSTLELGDSALYLCASSSGQGAYEQYFGPGTRLTVT.

This chain links TRBV6-5 with TRBJ2-7, with 8 bases fitting TRBD1. Trimming cost V 2 bases and J 3 bases; bases outside gene matches: 9. The CDR3 is 16 amino acids. Per the germline V gene, CDR1 is MNHEY and CDR2 is SVGAGI. The CDR3 bases are TGTGCCAGCAGTTACGGGACAGGACTTCTTTTCTACGAGCAGTACTTC. Translated, it gives CASSYGTGLLFYEQYF.

The chain carries TRBV5-1 and TRBJ1-1; 11 bases align to TRBD1. The trim removed 3 bases at V and 5 bases at J, leaving 6 bases unmatched. CDR3 length equals 15 residues. Germline CDR1 is SGHRS and CDR2 is YFSETQ. The CDR3 spells CASSSGQGAGTEAFF. The DNA of the CDR3 is TGCGCCAGCAGCTCCGGACAGGGGGCTGGGACTGAAGCTTTCTTT.

The J gene is TRBJ2-7, the V gene TRBV29-1; 11 nucleotides agree with TRBD1. The CDR3 runs 14 residues. The germline V gene has CDR1 SQVTM and CDR2 ANQGSEA. V gave up 3 bases and J gave up 6 bases; unmatched junction bases: 7. The CDR3 sequence is CSVDPGQGAPEQYF. The CDR3, as DNA: TGCAGCGTTGACCCCGGACAGGGGGCGCCCGAGCAGTACTTC.

The chain combines TRBV2 with TRBJ1-1, with D possibly being TRBD1 (6 bases). The V gene lost 10 bases and the J gene lost 1 base, with 10 bases spanning the gap. The CDR3 totals 12 residues. Germline V lookup: CDR1 SNHLY, CDR2 FYNNEI. CDR3 loop: CATRGGNTEAFF. The CDR3 DNA follows: TGTGCCACCCGAGGGGGGAACACTGAAGCTTTCTTT.